The 27 T cell receptor beta chains given below trace back to one sample, sequenced in a study of blood T cell repertoires in COVID-19. TCRdb's copy holds only in-frame clones and misses some; the assay was immunoSEQ multiplex PCR. The sample yields 350,000 to 450,000 clones, 80% to 90% seen once. Sequenced sample: PBMCs or T cells enriched from blood (not recorded which). These receptors all stem from a man aged 35-49 years in a cohort exposed to, infected with or recovered from COVID-19 (not recorded which).

The chain joins TRBV7-2 to TRBJ2-5; maybe TRBD1 (6 bases). Germline V gives CDR1 SGHTA, CDR2 FQGNSA. Trimming left V 3 bases short and J 1 base short, with 12 bases between. This CDR3 has 15 amino acids. The CDR3 nucleotides read TGTGCCAGCAGCTTTACGGAAGGGGGCCAAGAGACCCAGTACTTC. It encodes CASSFTEGGQETQYF.

This clone was observed once. The V and J genes are TRBV3-1 (or the pseudogene TRBV3-2) and TRBJ2-1; TRBD2 matches 11 bases. CDR1 and CDR2 (germline): LGHDT, YNNKEL (reference sequence). V dropped 4 bases and J dropped 4; count of bases not matched to a gene: 3. This CDR3 has 15 residues. The CDR3 DNA reads as TGTGCCAGCAGCCCCGGACTAGCGGGTTACAATGAGCAGTTCTTC. It is translated as CASSPGLAGYNEQFF.

V usage is TRBV12-3 or TRBV12-4 and J usage is TRBJ2-7; D ambiguous. Trimming took off 5 bases at V and 4 bases at J, with 6 bases between the two ends. The CDR3 extends over 11 amino acids. The CDR3 sequence: CASSKYYEQYF. CDR3 in DNA: TGTGCCAGCAGTAAATATTACGAGCAGTACTTC.

V and J are TRBV5-5 and TRBJ2-1, with D possibly being TRBD1 (6 bases). Germline lookup yields CDR1 SGHKS and CDR2 YYEKEE (reference sequence). Trimming shortened V by 2 bases and J by 11 bases, and 23 bases separated the two germline ends. The CDR3 loop spans 16 amino acids. CDR3: CASSFSVGQTVYQQFF. In DNA, the CDR3 is TGTGCCAGCAGCTTTTCGGTCGGACAGACGGTTTATCAGCAGTTCTTC. Complete variable domain (other parts from reference TRBV5-5 and TRBJ2-1): DAGVTQSPTHLIKTRGQQVTLRCSPISGHKSVSWYQQVLGQGPQFIFQYYEKEERGRGNFPDRFSARQFPNYSSELNVNALLLGDSALYLCASSFSVGQTVYQQFFGPGTRLTVL.

The chain recombines TRBV10-3 with TRBJ2-2, with 7 bases identical to TRBD2. The CDR3 length is 16 residues. The V gene's germline CDR1 is ENHRY and CDR2 SYGVKD. With 4 bases clipped from V and 2 bases from J, the junction kept 7 bases outside the gene matches. The CDR3, as DNA: TGTGCCATCAGTGGGCAGGGAGGGGAAAACACCGGGGAGCTGTTTTTT. Residues: CAISGQGGENTGELFF.

The chain has TRBV10-1 and TRBJ1-5; D is unclear. V gave up 6 bases and J gave up 9 bases, with 18 bases separating them. This CDR3 is built from 14 residues. Germline lookup yields CDR1 WNHNN and CDR2 SYGVQD (reference sequence). In DNA form, the CDR3 reads TGCGCCAGCAGCGAATTCACGGAGGGAATGCCCCAGCATTTT. It specifies CASSEFTEGMPQHF.

In this sample, this clone turned up a few times. This same CDR3 is encoded by further DNA sequences in the sample. The rearrangement links TRBV5-1 to TRBJ1-5, with a tentative D call TRBD1 (5 bases). The V gene's germline CDR1 is SGHRS and CDR2 YFSETQ. The length of the CDR3 is 15 residues. V lost 4 bases to trimming and J lost 1 base, with 12 bases between them. The CDR3 protein is CASSPQGGSNQPQHF. DNA for the CDR3: TGCGCCAGCAGCCCCCAGGGAGGGAGCAATCAGCCCCAGCATTTT.

The count of this clone is one. The V call is TRBV6-1, the J call TRBJ2-3; 7 bases are a match to TRBD1. Per the germline V gene, CDR1 is MNHNS and CDR2 is SASEGT. CDR3 size: 17 residues. V lost 2 bases to trimming and J lost 4 bases; unmatched junction nucleotides: 12. CDR3 nucleotides: TGTGCCAGCAGTGAATTCGTGGGGCGAGGGGGCGCAGATACGCAGTATTTT. Translation gives CASSEFVGRGGADTQYF.

This rearrangement joins TRBV5-1 to TRBJ2-3; D unresolved. The CDR3 has 13 residues. CDR1 is SGHRS, CDR2 YFSETQ, per germline. Trimming left V 2 bases short and J 4 bases short, with 8 bases between. CDR3 nucleotide sequence: TGCGCCAGCAGCTTCCCTAGGTCAGATACGCAGTATTTT. Its protein product is CASSFPRSDTQYF.

J is TRBJ2-5 and V is TRBV6-6; 12 bases align to TRBD2. The CDR3 has 14 residues. The junction had 3 bases not matched to a gene; V was cut back by 5 bases and J by 5 bases. Germline lookup yields CDR1 MNHNY and CDR2 SVGAGI (reference sequence). The chain's CDR3 is CASSLAGGWETQYF. CDR3 nucleotides: TGTGCCAGCAGTCTAGCGGGAGGGTGGGAGACCCAGTACTTC.

This chain links TRBV21-1 with TRBJ2-7; TRBD1, as called in the table, went unchecked against the DNA. TRBV21-1 is noted as a pseudogene. The CDR3 contains 16 residues. The DNA for the CDR3 is TGTGCCAGCAGCCACAAAACCGGGACAGCTACCTACGAGCAGTACTTC. Amino acids: CASSHKTGTATYEQYF.

The chain carries TRBV7-2 and TRBJ2-7; D gene uncertain. CDR3 length: 15 amino acids. Trimming removed 2 bases from V and 2 bases from J, with 13 bases in between. CDR1 and CDR2 from the germline V gene are SGHTA and FQGNSA. The CDR3 bases are TGTGCCAGCAGCTTATATCGGGTCGAAACCTACGAGCAGTACTTC. Amino acid sequence: CASSLYRVETYEQYF.

This clone was detected once. The rearrangement uses TRBV5-4 and TRBJ1-4, with 9 bases matching TRBD1. The CDR3 contains 17 residues. CDR1 and CDR2 (germline): SGHNT, YYREEE (reference sequence). V gave up 4 bases and J gave up 6 bases; unmatched junction bases: 13. The CDR3 sequence is CASSPRPGQGSYEKLFF. DNA for the CDR3: TGTGCCAGCAGCCCTCGCCCGGGACAGGGCTCCTATGAAAAACTGTTTTTT.

V usage is TRBV19 and J usage is TRBJ1-2, with 9 positions matching TRBD1. This CDR3 region has 14 residues. The germline V gene has CDR1 LNHDA and CDR2 SQIVND (reference sequence). The V gene end was trimmed by 5 bases and the J gene end by 2 bases; junction bases not matched to a gene: 3. The CDR3 reads CASSATGGNYGYTF. The DNA of the CDR3 is TGTGCCAGTAGTGCGACAGGGGGGAACTATGGCTACACCTTC.

This clone was seen repeatedly, ten times or more. The rearrangement joins TRBV6-4 to TRBJ2-1; 10 nucleotides agree with TRBD2. CDR1 and CDR2 from the germline V gene are MRHNA and SNTAGT. The V and J ends lost 3 bases and 12 bases, in that order; junction bases with no gene match: 5. The CDR3 is 13 amino acids. This chain's CDR3 is CASSESSGRGQFF. The DNA of the CDR3 is TGTGCCAGCAGTGAATCTAGCGGGAGAGGGCAGTTCTTC.

The genes are TRBV5-1 and TRBJ1-3; a possible D gene is TRBD1 (6 bases). Germline CDR1 and CDR2: SGHRS and YFSETQ. CDR3 length equals 16 residues. The V end lost 4 bases, the J end lost 0 bases, and 14 bases lay between the germline ends. CDR3 sequence: CASSIQGSSSGNTIYF. CDR3 in DNA: TGCGCCAGCAGCATACAGGGCTCGAGCTCTGGAAACACCATATATTTT.

The rearrangement uses TRBV6-1 and TRBJ1-5; 8 bases agree with TRBD1. CDR3 length: 15 amino acids. V shed 3 bases, J shed 7 bases, and the junction held 8 bases outside the gene matches. Looked up from germline, CDR1 is MNHNS and CDR2 is SASEGT. The CDR3 sequence is CASSDAGTGGQPQHF. DNA for the CDR3: TGTGCCAGCAGTGATGCGGGGACAGGCGGCCAGCCCCAGCATTTT.

The chain carries TRBV27 and TRBJ1-6; 7 bases agree with TRBD1. The CDR3 consists of 13 residues. Trimming cost V 5 bases and J 14 bases; bases outside gene matches: 9. The germline gives CDR1 MNHEY, CDR2 SMNVEV (reference sequence). The CDR3 reads CASSVDRVQALHF. DNA of the CDR3: TGTGCCAGCAGTGTTGACAGGGTTCAGGCCCTCCACTTT.

This chain uses TRBV7-3 with TRBJ2-5; 10 bases are shared with TRBD2. CDR1 is SGHTA, CDR2 FQGTGA, per germline. Trimming took 5 bases from V and 2 from J; bases not matched to a gene: 8. The CDR3 loop spans 16 amino acids. The CDR3 sequence is CASSPFEREGQETQYF. CDR3 in DNA: TGTGCCAGCAGCCCCTTCGAGCGGGAGGGACAAGAGACCCAGTACTTC.

The chain carries TRBV18 and TRBJ2-7; D is perhaps TRBD1 (6 bases). V was cut by 5 bases and J by 1 base, with 12 bases left in between. This CDR3 is built from 14 residues. CDR1 and CDR2 from the germline V gene are KGHSH and LQKENI. The chain's CDR3 is CASSSQGTSYEQYF. DNA for the CDR3: TGTGCCAGCTCATCTCAGGGGACGTCCTACGAGCAGTACTTC.

The J gene is TRBJ2-7, the V gene TRBV28; the match to TRBD2 covers 12 bases. Trimming cost V 2 bases and J 5 bases; bases outside gene matches: 4. Germline V CDR1 and CDR2: MDHEN, SYDVKM. CDR3 size: 15 residues. The CDR3 here is CASSLRTSGNHEQYF. In nucleotides, the CDR3 is TGTGCCAGCAGTTTAAGGACTAGCGGGAATCACGAGCAGTACTTC.

This chain links TRBV7-2 with TRBJ2-6; D is uncertain. The CDR3 has 15 residues. From germline, CDR1 is SGHTA and CDR2 FQGNSA. V dropped 5 bases and J dropped 0 bases, with 8 bases sitting between them. CDR3 residues: CASSLRFSGANVLTF. In nucleotides, the CDR3 is TGTGCCAGCAGCCTCCGGTTCTCTGGGGCCAACGTCCTGACTTTC.

J is TRBJ2-1 and V is TRBV5-1; 7 bases line up with TRBD2. Germline CDR1 reads SGHRS; CDR2 reads YFSETQ. V shed 5 bases and J 7 bases; nucleotides not matched to a gene: 18. The CDR3 runs to 17 residues. CDR3 residues: CASSLRSVSGILNEQFF. In DNA form, the CDR3 reads TGCGCCAGCAGTCTAAGGTCCGTCAGCGGGATTTTGAATGAGCAGTTCTTC.

The rearrangement links TRBV7-9 to TRBJ1-1; perhaps TRBD1 as D (6 bases). The germline CDR1 and CDR2 sequences are SEHNR and FQNEAQ (reference sequence). This CDR3 spans 15 amino acids. The V end lost 1 base, the J end lost 4 bases, and 13 bases lay between the germline ends. DNA for the CDR3: TGTGCCAGCAGCTTAGGTGCACAGGGACGCACTGAAGCTTTCTTT. Its translation: CASSLGAQGRTEAFF.

This clone turned up a few times. This rearrangement joins TRBV6-5 to TRBJ1-2, with D uncertain. The length of the CDR3 is 12 residues. Germline V CDR1 and CDR2: MNHEY, SVGAGI. V lost 11 bases to trimming and J lost 4 bases, with 14 bases between them. The DNA of the CDR3 is TGTGCCCTACATAGGCCTAGCTATGGCTACACCTTC. Amino acids: CALHRPSYGYTF.

V is TRBV5-1 and J is TRBJ2-7, with 8 nucleotides matching TRBD1. The germline V gene has CDR1 SGHRS and CDR2 YFSETQ. This CDR3 spans 14 amino acids. Trimming at V came to 4 bases and at J to 5 bases, leaving 8 bases not matched to a gene. CDR3: CASSPPTGVDEQYF. CDR3 nucleotide sequence: TGCGCCAGCAGCCCACCGACAGGGGTCGACGAGCAGTACTTC.

The J gene is TRBJ1-2, the V gene TRBV24-1, with D possibly being TRBD1 (5 bases). Germline-derived CDR1 and CDR2 are KGHDR and SFDVKD. Trimming took 6 bases from V and 6 from J, leaving 13 bases between them. The CDR3 extends over 13 amino acids. DNA for the CDR3: TGTGCCACCAGTAATGGACAAAGACATGGCTACACCTTC. It translates to CATSNGQRHGYTF.